This record looks at one T cell receptor beta chain sequence and its context. Its cognate antigen is unknown. The data derive from a study of graft-versus-host responses after intestinal transplantation. Turning to the study itself: Recipients were given multivisceral, liver-intestinal, or isolated intestinal transplants. Recipients uniformly received anti-thymocyte globulin induction, followed by tacrolimus and steroids for around 3 years.

Produced via immunoSEQ multiplex PCR; TCRdb's table is partial and in-frame only. This repertoire shows about 39,000 clones, about 93% found once; its top ten account for 21%. General study findings and limits: Among recipient marrow samples, GvH clones were found; some appeared first in ileum or blood.

With V trimmed by 8 bases and J by 0 bases, 5 bases remained unmatched. Germline loops: CDR1 SQVTM, CDR2 ANQGSEA. This CDR3 is built from 14 residues. The source of this sequence is a human donor who was the organ donor for an intestinal transplant. This rearrangement joins TRBV29-1 to TRBJ1-3; 9 nucleotides match TRBD1. The material sequenced was unstimulated CD8+ T cells sorted from spleen or lymph node cells, taken before transplant. CDR3 amino acids: CSSTGGDSGNTIYF. The CDR3 DNA reads TGCAGCTCGACAGGGGGAGACTCTGGAAACACCATATATTTT.